The clone carrying this TCR beta chain is a singleton in its sample. The data were taken from a study of blood T cell repertoires in COVID-19. TCRdb's table, derived via immunoSEQ multiplex PCR, lists solely in-frame clones and lacks some. The data hold approximately 180,000 clones, with approximately 88% observed a single time. The CDR3 runs to 14 residues. V was clipped by 8 bases and J by 1 base; unmatched bases: 7. The germline gives CDR1 SGHTA, CDR2 FQGTGA. Sequences were obtained from peripheral blood. The clonotype was recovered from a woman between 35 and 50 years old with COVID-19, enrolled during active disease. V usage is TRBV7-3 and J usage is TRBJ1-1; 7 bases align to TRBD1. Here the CDR3 DNA reads TGTGCCAGCTCAGGGGGGATTAAGAACACTGAAGCTTTCTTT. This encodes CASSGGIKNTEAFF.